One T cell receptor (beta chain) is described in this entry. Generated by immunoSEQ multiplex PCR, the TCRdb table keeps only in-frame clones and is missing some. The sample carries tens of thousands of clones, roughly 90% recorded once. Deletions cut 6 bases from V and 9 bases from J, with 15 bases between. The CDR3 is made up of 13 amino acids. This sample is part of a study of control samples from healthy donors and cancer patients. Sequencing was carried out using PBMCs. V is TRBV12-3 or TRBV12-4 and J is TRBJ2-1; no firm D call. The clonotype was recovered from a woman aged 40-49 years with head and neck cancer. CDR3 residues: CASSHLRIIEQFF. As DNA, the CDR3 is TGTGCCAGCAGCCACCTCCGAATCATTGAGCAGTTCTTC.